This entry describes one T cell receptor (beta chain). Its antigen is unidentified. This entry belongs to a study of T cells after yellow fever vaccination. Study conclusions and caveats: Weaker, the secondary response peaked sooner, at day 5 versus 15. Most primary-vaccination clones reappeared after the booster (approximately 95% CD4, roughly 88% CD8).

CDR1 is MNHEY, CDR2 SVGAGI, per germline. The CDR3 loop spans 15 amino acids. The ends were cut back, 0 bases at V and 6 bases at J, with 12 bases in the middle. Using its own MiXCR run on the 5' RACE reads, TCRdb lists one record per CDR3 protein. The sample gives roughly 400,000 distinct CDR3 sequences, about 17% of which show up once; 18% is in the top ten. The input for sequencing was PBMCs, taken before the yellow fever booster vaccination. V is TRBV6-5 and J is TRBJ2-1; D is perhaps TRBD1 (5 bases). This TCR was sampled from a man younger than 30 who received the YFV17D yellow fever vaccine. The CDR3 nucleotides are TGTGCCAGCAGTTACTCGAGTTCAGGGCGCAATGAGCAGTTCTTC. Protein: CASSYSSSGRNEQFF.